These 27 T cell receptor beta chains share one sample of origin, sequenced in a study of blood T cell repertoires in COVID-19. This table comes from immunoSEQ multiplex PCR, and its TCRdb copy is limited to in-frame clones, with some not included. The sample holds some 380,000 clones; over 75% are singletons and the top ten take roughly 2%. The sample was PBMCs or T cells enriched from blood (not recorded which). The origin of the receptors is a middle-aged woman with acute COVID-19.

In this sample, this clone turned up a few times. The chain recombines TRBV29-1 with TRBJ1-4, with TRBD1 as a possible D gene (5 bases). Germline-derived CDR1 and CDR2 are SQVTM and ANQGSEA. V was cut by 6 bases and J by 5 bases, with 19 bases left in between. This CDR3 has 15 amino acids. Here the CDR3 DNA reads TGCAGCGTCCGCGGGACGGCAATATCAAATGAAAAACTGTTTTTT. Residues: CSVRGTAISNEKLFF.

Of note for this clone: A junction boundary mismatches the germline segment, possibly from a read error. The chain is built from TRBV6-5 and TRBJ1-2; D may be TRBD1 (5 bases). There are 13 residues in the CDR3. From germline, CDR1 is MNHEY and CDR2 SVGAGI. The CDR3 sequence is CASSRTTNYGYTF. Written as DNA, the CDR3 is TGTGCCAGCAGTCGGACAACTAATTATGGCTACACCTTC.

This clone was seen repeatedly, ten times or more. The rearrangement uses TRBV5-4 and TRBJ1-2, with D unclear. The CDR3 sequence is 12 residues long. Trimming shortened V by 3 bases and J by 2 bases, and 5 bases separated the two germline ends. The germline gives CDR1 SGHNT, CDR2 YYREEE (reference sequence). The CDR3 loop is CASSSRNYGYTF. The CDR3 DNA sequence: TGTGCCAGCAGCTCTCGGAACTATGGCTACACCTTC.

In its sample, this clone was seen once. The chain couples TRBV18 to TRBJ1-1, with TRBD1 matching 7 bases. Germline V CDR1 and CDR2: KGHSH, LQKENI. V lost 2 bases and J lost 7; bases outside the gene matches: 4. CDR3 length: 13 residues. In DNA form, the CDR3 reads TGTGCCAGCTCACCAGGACAGGTTGATGAAGCTTTCTTT. This translates into CASSPGQVDEAFF.

The CDR3 DNA follows: TGTGCCAGCAGCCCGACTCGCGGAAACACCATATATTTT. This codes for CASSPTRGNTIYF. This rearrangement joins TRBV5-4 to TRBJ1-3; D ambiguous. Looked up from germline, CDR1 is SGHNT and CDR2 is YYREEE (reference sequence). Trimming stripped 4 bases from V and 4 bases from J, with 9 bases between. The CDR3 is 13 residues long.

This chain connects TRBV4-1 to TRBJ1-4; no reliable D call. Germline-derived CDR1 and CDR2 are MGHRA and YSYEKL. This CDR3 is 14 amino acids long. Between the trimmed V and J ends, which lost 6 bases and 0 bases, there was a span of 8 bases. CDR3 bases: TGCGCCAGCAGACAAACTCCAACTAATGAAAAACTGTTTTTT. Protein product: CASRQTPTNEKLFF.

The genes are TRBV7-9 and TRBJ2-3; 8 bases align to TRBD2. Per the germline V gene, CDR1 is SEHNR and CDR2 is FQNEAQ (reference sequence). CDR3 length: 16 amino acids. The V segment lost 5 bases and the J segment 3 bases; nucleotides outside the gene matches: 10. CDR3 in amino acids: CASSLREGGGTDTQYF. The DNA of the CDR3 is TGTGCCAGCAGCCTCCGAGAAGGCGGGGGGACAGATACGCAGTATTTT.

The rearrangement joins TRBV6-5 to TRBJ1-1; tentatively, D is TRBD1 (6 bases). The CDR3 runs 14 residues. Looked up from germline, CDR1 is MNHEY and CDR2 is SVGAGI. With 3 bases removed from V and 7 bases from J, the gap between germline ends came to 15 bases. Here the CDR3 reads CASSYSYRGSEAFF. CDR3 coding DNA: TGTGCCAGCAGTTATAGTTATAGGGGGAGTGAAGCTTTCTTT.

The V and J genes are TRBV3-1 (or the pseudogene TRBV3-2) and TRBJ2-5; D gene unclear. V lost 6 bases, J lost 5 bases, and 19 bases lay in between. CDR3 size: 15 residues. Looked up from germline, CDR1 is LGHDT and CDR2 is YNNKEL (reference sequence). Here the CDR3 reads CASRPQESGGETQYF. The CDR3 bases are TGTGCCAGCAGGCCTCAGGAATCTGGTGGGGAGACCCAGTACTTC.

As to this clone: Other DNA sequences in this sample translate to the same CDR3. V and J are TRBV19 and TRBJ1-3; a weak D match, TRBD1 (5 bases). The germline V and J ends were trimmed by 3 bases and 3 bases, with 9 bases remaining between them. There are 14 residues in the CDR3. Looked up from germline, CDR1 is LNHDA and CDR2 is SQIVND (reference sequence). The CDR3 region has the DNA TGTGCCAGTAGTATCGGAGGGGATGGAAACACCATATATTTT. It encodes CASSIGGDGNTIYF.

The rearrangement joins TRBV7-8 to TRBJ1-1, with D possibly matching TRBD1 (5 bases). Germline CDR1 is SGHVS and CDR2 is FQNEAQ. The CDR3 sequence is 13 residues long. Trimming removed 4 bases at V and 5 bases at J, with 11 bases between. CDR3 nucleotides: TGTGCCAGCAGCTCCGAGGGGAGGACTGAAGCTTTCTTT. Its protein is CASSSEGRTEAFF.

The chain carries TRBV6-5 and TRBJ1-1; 7 bases match TRBD1. This CDR3 region has 15 residues. V lost 6 bases to trimming and J lost 6 bases; unmatched junction nucleotides: 13. Looked up from germline, CDR1 is MNHEY and CDR2 is SVGAGI. The CDR3 nucleotides are TGTGCCAGCAGGGTAGGGGGCGCGAGTATCCCTGAAGCTTTCTTT. Residues: CASRVGGASIPEAFF.

This rearrangement joins TRBV3-1 (or the pseudogene TRBV3-2) to TRBJ1-2; TRBD1 matches 9 bases. V was clipped by 3 bases and J by 2 bases; unmatched bases: 10. The germline gives CDR1 LGHDT, CDR2 YNNKEL (reference sequence). The CDR3 length is 17 residues. The DNA for the CDR3 is TGTGCCAGCAGCCAGACGGGACAGGGAGCCCTGAACTATGGCTACACCTTC. Translation gives CASSQTGQGALNYGYTF.

The chain carries TRBV30 and TRBJ2-1; 8 bases agree with TRBD2. The CDR3 has 14 residues. Trimming cost V 4 bases and J 1 base; bases outside gene matches: 3. Germline V gene lookup returns CDR1 GTSNPN and CDR2 SVGIG (reference sequence). In DNA form, the CDR3 reads TGTGCCTGGACACGGGGGGGTTCCTACAATGAGCAGTTCTTC. This codes for CAWTRGGSYNEQFF.

This rearrangement joins TRBV30 to TRBJ2-1, with 7 bases aligning to TRBD1. After removal of 2 bases from V and 7 bases from J, the junction contained 2 bases not matched to a gene. The germline V gene has CDR1 GTSNPN and CDR2 SVGIG (reference sequence). The CDR3 extends over 12 amino acids. CDR3 sequence: CAWSSGGNEQFF. In nucleotides, the CDR3 is TGTGCCTGGAGTTCAGGGGGAAATGAGCAGTTCTTC.

The V and J genes are TRBV7-9 and TRBJ1-1; possibly TRBD1 for D (5 bases). Trimming cost V 5 bases and J 6 bases, with 13 bases left between them. The CDR3 contains 13 residues. Germline CDR1 reads SEHNR; CDR2 reads FQNEAQ (reference sequence). The CDR3 sequence: CASSRIGGPEAFF. As DNA, the CDR3 is TGTGCCAGCAGCCGGATCGGGGGTCCTGAAGCTTTCTTT.

The CDR3 DNA reads as TGTGCCAGCAGCGTTTCCGGGACAGGGGTGTCGAATGAGCAGTTCTTC. It codes for CASSVSGTGVSNEQFF. This chain uses TRBV9 with TRBJ2-1; TRBD1 agrees at 10 bases. The CDR3 consists of 16 residues. J lost 7 bases, V lost 2 bases, and 9 bases had no gene match. CDR1 SGDLS and CDR2 YYNGEE come from the germline V gene.

V is TRBV27 and J is TRBJ2-3, with TRBD2 as a possible D gene (5 bases). The ends were cut back, 2 bases at V and 1 base at J, with 10 bases in the middle. The CDR3 totals 15 residues. Germline CDR1 and CDR2: MNHEY and SMNVEV (reference sequence). The CDR3 loop reads CASSLAGRGTDTQYF. The DNA of the CDR3 is TGTGCCAGCAGTTTAGCCGGGCGGGGCACAGATACGCAGTATTTT.

DNA for the CDR3: TGTGCCTGGAGCCAGCTGGACGGCCAGGGGTATGGCTACACCTTC. Encoded protein: CAWSQLDGQGYGYTF. The rearrangement uses TRBV30 and TRBJ1-2; maybe TRBD1 (6 bases). The germline V gene has CDR1 GTSNPN and CDR2 SVGIG (reference sequence). The CDR3 sequence is 15 residues long. Trimming removed 3 bases at V and 5 bases at J, with 19 bases between.

The genes are TRBV4-1 and TRBJ2-5; 10 bases map to TRBD2. The germline gives CDR1 MGHRA, CDR2 YSYEKL. The length of the CDR3 is 16 residues. Trimming removed 0 bases from V and 9 bases from J; junction bases left unmatched: 10. CDR3 DNA sequence: TGCGCCAGCAGCCAAGATTGGGCTAGCGGGGGTGGGGCCCAGTACTTC. The encoded protein is CASSQDWASGGGAQYF.

The rearrangement joins TRBV5-6 to TRBJ2-2, with D maybe TRBD1 (5 bases). Deletions cut 4 bases from V and 1 base from J, with 14 bases between. Germline CDR1 is SGHDT and CDR2 is YYEEEE. The length of the CDR3 is 16 residues. CDR3 protein: CASSPNFGQNTGELFF. The DNA for the CDR3 is TGTGCCAGCAGCCCAAACTTTGGACAGAACACCGGGGAGCTGTTTTTT.

The J gene is TRBJ2-1, the V gene TRBV19, with D possibly matching TRBD1 (6 bases). The CDR3 runs to 15 residues. The V end was cut by 1 base, the J end by 1 base, with 8 bases between. Germline values: CDR1 LNHDA, CDR2 SQIVND (reference sequence). For the CDR3, the DNA is TGTGCCAGTAGTATAGGGGGGCGGTCCTACAATGAGCAGTTCTTC. Amino acids: CASSIGGRSYNEQFF.

The J gene is TRBJ2-1, the V gene TRBV7-9, with TRBD2 matching 8 bases. The length of the CDR3 is 19 residues. The germline V gene has CDR1 SEHNR and CDR2 FQNEAQ (reference sequence). With 5 bases clipped from V and 2 bases from J, the junction kept 17 bases outside the gene matches. The DNA of the CDR3 is TGTGCCAGCAGCAGAGAAGAGGGGACCGGGACTAGAACCTACAATGAGCAGTTCTTC. It yields the protein CASSREEGTGTRTYNEQFF.

In this sample, this clone turned up once. In DNA form, the CDR3 reads TGTGCCAGCAGCCAAGGGCAGGGGAACCCCTATGGCTACACCTTC. Protein product: CASSQGQGNPYGYTF. The chain carries TRBV3-1 (or the pseudogene TRBV3-2) and TRBJ1-2, with D tentatively TRBD1 (6 bases). V was cut by 1 base and J by 4 bases, with 13 bases left in between. Germline V lookup: CDR1 LGHDT, CDR2 YNNKEL (reference sequence). There are 15 residues in the CDR3.

This rearrangement joins TRBV5-1 to TRBJ2-7; TRBD1 matches at 9 bases. J gave up 6 bases and V 3 bases, and 7 bases lay outside the gene matches. CDR1 and CDR2 (germline): SGHRS, YFSETQ. The CDR3 sequence is 14 residues long. In nucleotides, the CDR3 is TGCGCCAGCAGCTGGGGGACAGGGAGTTCCGAGCAGTACTTC. This codes for CASSWGTGSSEQYF. Together with reference TRBV5-1 and TRBJ2-7, the CDR3 gives the full variable domain: KAGVTQTPRYLIKTRGQQVTLSCSPISGHRSVSWYQQTPGQGLQFLFEYFSETQRNKGNFPGRFSGRQFSNSRSEMNVSTLELGDSALYLCASSWGTGSSEQYFGPGTRLTVT.

Note on this clone: Distinct nucleotide sequences in the sample also encode this CDR3. The chain combines TRBV18 with TRBJ1-1; possible D gene TRBD1, 6 bases. Trimming removed 3 bases from V and 3 bases from J, with 14 bases in between. The V gene's germline CDR1 is KGHSH and CDR2 LQKENI. The CDR3 runs 15 residues. The CDR3 coding sequence is TGTGCCAGCTCACCCAGGGGCAGGGGCGACACTGAAGCTTTCTTT. Translated, it gives CASSPRGRGDTEAFF.

Here the CDR3 DNA reads TGTGCCAGCTCACCAAAGGGGATCCTTAATGAAAAACTGTTTTTT. Protein sequence: CASSPKGILNEKLFF. The V and J genes are TRBV18 and TRBJ1-4, with a weak D call TRBD1 (5 bases). The V end was cut by 2 bases, the J end by 4 bases, with 11 bases between. The length of the CDR3 is 15 residues. CDR1 is KGHSH and CDR2 is LQKENI in the germline V gene.